This TCR beta chain appears in the sequencing data of a study of blood T cell repertoires in COVID-19. Across the study: Acute and convalescent COVID-19 specimens originated in the United States, Italy and Spain. PBMCs, B-cell-depleted T cells, or T cells were the source of the cDNA or gDNA that made up the material.

Authors' processing steps: Reference gene primer amplification gave estimated nucleated cell counts. TCRdb's table, derived via immunoSEQ multiplex PCR, lists solely in-frame clones and lacks some. V, J and clone size are taken as reported in that table, and D and trimming were inferred from the DNA itself. This sample has tens of thousands of clones, with more than 70% found just once. In its sample, this clone was seen a few times. Per the germline V gene, CDR1 is LGHNA and CDR2 is YNFKEQ. Trimming removed 1 base from V and 8 bases from J; junction bases left unmatched: 14. The CDR3 runs to 17 residues.

The material sequenced was peripheral blood. The chain links TRBV4-2 to TRBJ1-3, with TRBD1 matching over 7 bases. This sequence originates from a woman aged 80 or over with active COVID-19. CDR3 bases: TGTGCCAGCAGCCAAGGGACAGGCTTAAATTGGTTGGACACCATATATTTT. It is translated as CASSQGTGLNWLDTIYF.